The clone carrying this TCR beta chain has just one count. No antigen is known for it. The authors' processing: Filtering was not the same, since immunoSEQ gave junction-only sequences without quality scores. Using immunoSEQ multiplex PCR, the repertoire was profiled, and TCRdb retains in-frame clones only, with some absent. V and J calls and clone size are as listed in that table; D and trimming were resolved from the DNA. Among 2 million to 2.5 million clones listed, under 97% were seen once. The data belong to a study of shared clonotypes between healthy human individuals. The study, taken as a whole, reports: Represented diversity, genetic and exposure-history alike, was limited by few donors.

The V end was cut by 1 base, the J end by 2 bases, with 8 bases between. The CDR3 covers 14 residues. This chain links TRBV5-3 with TRBJ2-3; D is possibly TRBD1 (5 bases). TRBV5-3 is labeled an ORF, and its function is uncertain. The source is a man between 18 and 35 years old in good health. The specimen was naive CD4+ T cells sorted from blood. Subset in this sample: CD45RA+ positively selected. The CDR3 here is CARSLQGPTDTQYF. CDR3 nucleotide sequence: TGTGCCAGAAGCTTGCAGGGTCCCACAGATACGCAGTATTTT.